This T cell receptor (beta chain) was found in a study of persistence of HIV-infected CD4 T cells. Of note for this clone: Its antigen is currently unknown.

Overlapping HIV-1 Gag 15-mer peptides at approximately 1 ug per peptide per mL were used. Sorting of responding CD4+ T cells relied on upregulated CD40 ligand together with CD69. The V gene end was trimmed by 5 bases and the J gene end by 7 bases; junction bases not matched to a gene: 3. Germline CDR1 is LGHNA and CDR2 is YNFKEQ. The CDR3 totals 14 residues. This was the immunoSEQ version 4 assay in survey mode. The method was immunoSEQ multiplex PCR; TCRdb's version includes in-frame clones alone and lacks a portion of them. Seen here are about 27,000 clones, over 65% observed once, and the top ten hold about 1.8%.

The sample was CD4+ T cells sorted from PBMCs after 18-hour stimulation, taken from a patient who received antiretroviral therapy. This receptor was obtained from an adult man with HIV who was CMV-seropositive. This chain connects TRBV4-2 to TRBJ1-4, with 11 bases matching TRBD1. CDR3: CASSGQGAREKLFF. The CDR3 DNA reads as TGTGCCAGCAGCGGACAGGGGGCGCGTGAAAAACTGTTTTTT.